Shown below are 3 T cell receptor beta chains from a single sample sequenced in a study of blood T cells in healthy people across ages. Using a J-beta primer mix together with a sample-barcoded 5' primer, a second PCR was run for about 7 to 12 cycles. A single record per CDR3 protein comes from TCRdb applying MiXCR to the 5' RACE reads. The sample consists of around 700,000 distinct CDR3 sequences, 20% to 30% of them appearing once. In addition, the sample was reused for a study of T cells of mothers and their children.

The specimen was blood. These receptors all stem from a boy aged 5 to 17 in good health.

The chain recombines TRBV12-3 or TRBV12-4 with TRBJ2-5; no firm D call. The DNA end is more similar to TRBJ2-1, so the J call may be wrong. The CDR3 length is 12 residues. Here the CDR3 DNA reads TGTGCCAGCAGCCCTAGGGTAAATGAGCAGTTCTTC. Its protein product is CASSPRVNEQFF.

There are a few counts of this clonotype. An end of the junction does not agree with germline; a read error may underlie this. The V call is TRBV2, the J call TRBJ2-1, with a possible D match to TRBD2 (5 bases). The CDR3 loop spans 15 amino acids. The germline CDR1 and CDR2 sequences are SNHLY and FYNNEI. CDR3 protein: CASSKWENSHNEQFF. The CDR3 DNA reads TGTGCCAGCAGTAAGTGGGAGAACTCCCACAATGAGCAGTTCTTC.

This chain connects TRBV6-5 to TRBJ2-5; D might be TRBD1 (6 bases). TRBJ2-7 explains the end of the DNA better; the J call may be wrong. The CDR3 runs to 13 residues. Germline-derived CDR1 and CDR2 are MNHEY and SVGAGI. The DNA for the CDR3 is TGTGCCAGCAGTAGAGAACAGGGCTACGAGCAGTACTTC. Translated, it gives CASSREQGYEQYF.